This TCR beta chain appears in the sequencing data of a study of cytomegalovirus exposure and HLA in healthy donors. The data were produced by immunoSEQ multiplex PCR, yet TCRdb's version contains in-frame clones alone and is incomplete. The table shows some 140,000 clones, with around 85% occurring only once. The CDR3 loop spans 15 amino acids. The V gene's germline CDR1 is LNHNV and CDR2 YYDKDF (reference sequence). V dropped 5 bases and J dropped 2; count of bases not matched to a gene: 9. Sequencing input: PBMCs. The V gene is TRBV15, the J gene TRBJ2-7, with TRBD1 matching 7 bases. The TCR was taken from a young man in good health and CMV-seronegative. CDR3 sequence reads: CATSGSQGETYEQYF. For the CDR3, the DNA is TGTGCCACCAGCGGATCTCAGGGGGAAACCTACGAGCAGTACTTC. Together with reference TRBV15 and TRBJ2-7, the CDR3 gives the full variable domain: DAMVIQNPRYQVTQFGKPVTLSCSQTLNHNVMYWYQQKSSQAPKLLFHYYDKDFNNEADTPDNFQSRRPNTSFCFLDIRSPGLGDTAMYLCATSGSQGETYEQYFGPGTRLTVT.